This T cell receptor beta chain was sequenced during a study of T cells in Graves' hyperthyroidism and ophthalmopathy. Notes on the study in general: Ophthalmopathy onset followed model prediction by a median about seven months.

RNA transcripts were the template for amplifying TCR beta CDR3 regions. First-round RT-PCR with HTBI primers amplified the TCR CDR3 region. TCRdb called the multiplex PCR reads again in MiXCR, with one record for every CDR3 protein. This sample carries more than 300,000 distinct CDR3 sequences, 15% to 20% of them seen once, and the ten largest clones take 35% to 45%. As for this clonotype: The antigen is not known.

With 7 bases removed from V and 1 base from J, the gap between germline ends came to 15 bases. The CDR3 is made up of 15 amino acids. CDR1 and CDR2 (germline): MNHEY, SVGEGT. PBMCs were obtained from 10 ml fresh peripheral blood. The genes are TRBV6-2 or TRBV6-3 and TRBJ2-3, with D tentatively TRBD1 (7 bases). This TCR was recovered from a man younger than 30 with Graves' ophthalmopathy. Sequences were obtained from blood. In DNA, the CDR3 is TGTGCCAGCAACCAGGGGGGCTACCGCACAGATACGCAGTATTTT. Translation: CASNQGGYRTDTQYF.